This T cell receptor (beta chain) was sequenced in a study of Ad26.COV2.S vaccination and SARS-CoV-2 variants (dated by TCRdb to about 2021). About the investigation overall: Donors in the vaccine arm were drawn from COV1001, a phase I-IIa trial of Ad26.COV2.S in healthy adults that was multicentre, randomized, double-blind and placebo-controlled. The TCR-sequenced set comprised approximately 32 samples: some 19 Ad26.COV2.S vaccine recipients, 5 placebo recipients and 8 SARS-CoV-2 convalescent individuals. Investigators remained blinded to trial group allocation during experiments and outcome assessment. Dosing of Ad26.COV2.S was intramuscular, at either 5x10^10 or 1x10^11 viral particles, delivered as one shot or as two shots spaced 56 days apart. TCRbeta repertoire sequencing served as the tool for gauging how specific and how broad the SARS-CoV-2-reactive T cell receptors were following Ad26.COV2.S vaccination. Participants in the trial were split at random into five groups of five each, receiving low-dose or high-dose Ad26.COV2.S once or twice, or else placebo on both occasions.

The immunoSEQ Assay was the method used to sequence TCRbeta CDR3 regions. After extraction, genomic DNA underwent amplification by bias-controlled multiplex PCR, followed by high-throughput sequencing. From the authors' description of their analysis: To quantify the absolute abundance of every unique TCRbeta CDR3 region, sequences were collapsed and filtered. Usable DNA was measured by amplifying reference genes present in all nucleated cells, and TCRbeta template counts were normalized to that usable DNA to estimate T cell fraction. Repertoire TCRs were annotated as SARS-CoV-2-specific by exact matching of V gene, CDR3 amino acid sequence and J gene to a known reactive TCR set. The reference SARS-CoV-2 TCR set was derived from MIRA and filtered for enrichment in COVID-19-positive ImmuneCODE repertoires, a step that removed public or cross-reactive TCRs. Using the MIRA antigens, annotated TCRs were further analysed by specific ORF or by position within an ORF. Depth was the summed frequency of annotated unique rearrangements, while breadth was defined as annotated unique rearrangements over total unique productive rearrangements. Group comparisons of TCR breadth used two-sided Wilcoxon rank-sum tests. The immuneACCESS repertoire file appears here via TCRdb, limited to in-frame rearrangements. These files lack a portion of the clones; in checked studies, under half of the deficit traces to unresolved V genes, and the cause of the others is not known. The V and J calls and clone size come from that table; D and trimming were worked out from the DNA. The sample records 200,000 to 250,000 clones, roughly 90% of which are singletons. The top ten hold about 11% of the sample.

The intended sense of this specimen's treatment or condition label: approximately 18 received Ad26.COV2.S at low or high dose, single or two shots; roughly 5 received placebo; per-sample allocation not given. Repertoires of vaccine and placebo recipients were sequenced from samples collected on day 63 after the first injection. Cohort 1b enrolled around 23 adults aged 18-55 years at a single site in Boston, USA, between 29 July and 7 August 2020. Ad26.COV2.S was a replication-incompetent adenovirus type 26 vector that expressed a prefusion-stabilized SARS-CoV-2 spike protein derived from the original Wuhan strain. Remarks on this clone: Its recognized antigen is unknown. The record has no base qualities; no much larger clone is one base away.

On the study overall, not on this receptor specifically: Vaccine and placebo recipients had comparable non-spike TCR breadth, which fits with the vaccine containing only spike. After vaccination, substantial breadth of spike-specific CD8+ and CD4+ T cell responses was reported. The study was not powered to compare responses between vaccine doses or regimens. The authors noted that the TCR breadth and depth analyses may have underestimated total T cell responses. Ad26.COV2.S recipients had higher spike-specific TCR breadth than placebo recipients (P = 0.0014).

The CDR3 runs 16 residues from the cysteine to the phenylalanine. The sequence is cut down to CDR3 DNA, 48 bases in frame from base 1. From the germline V gene, CDR1 is LGHNA and CDR2 is YNFKEQ. Trimming at the junction amounts to 1 base on V and 2 bases on J, and the germline ends lie 12 bases apart. The clonotype originates from a person between 18 and 59 years old who received the Ad26.COV2.S COVID-19 vaccine or a placebo. The sample in question was peripheral blood, obtained in a trial of Ad26.COV2.S vaccine versus placebo. The rearrangement joined TRBV4-2 to TRBJ2-1, and possibly TRBD1, on 6 matching bases. The CDR3 corresponds to CASSQVGQGPYNEQFF. The DNA sequence is as follows: TGTGCCAGCAGCCAAGTGGGGCAGGGGCCCTACAATGAGCAGTTCTTC.